This T cell receptor (beta chain) was identified in a study of control samples from healthy donors and cancer patients. Libraries were prepared by immunoSEQ multiplex PCR; TCRdb keeps only in-frame clonotypes and omits some of them. Here the sample spans fewer than 95,000 clones, around 86% being singletons. Sequenced: blood. This clonotype originated in a woman between 50 and 59 years old in good health.

CDR3 sequence: CASSITSAANYGYTF. The CDR3, as DNA: TGTGCCAGTAGTATTACTTCTGCAGCGAACTATGGCTACACCTTC. The V call is TRBV19, the J call TRBJ1-2, with D unclear. CDR3 size: 15 residues. The V and J ends lost 3 bases and 2 bases respectively, with 13 bases between them. Germline assignment: CDR1 LNHDA and CDR2 SQIVND (reference sequence).